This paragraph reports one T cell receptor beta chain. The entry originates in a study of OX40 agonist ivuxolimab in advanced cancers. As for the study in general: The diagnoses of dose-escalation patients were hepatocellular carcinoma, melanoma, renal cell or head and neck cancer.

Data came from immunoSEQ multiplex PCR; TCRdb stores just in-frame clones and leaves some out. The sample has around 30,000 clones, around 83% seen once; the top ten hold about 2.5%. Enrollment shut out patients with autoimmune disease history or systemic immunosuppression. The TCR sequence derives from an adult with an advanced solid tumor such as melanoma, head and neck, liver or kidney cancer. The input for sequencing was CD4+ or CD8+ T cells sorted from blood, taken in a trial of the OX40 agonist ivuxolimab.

DNA of the CDR3: TGCGCCAGCAGCCAATCGGGCCGGGGTCCTGAAGCTTTCTTT. Translation: CASSQSGRGPEAFF. This chain joins TRBV4-3 and TRBJ1-1; unclear D gene. This CDR3 contains 14 residues. The germline gives CDR1 LGHNA, CDR2 YSLEER. Between the trimmed V and J ends, which lost 2 bases and 6 bases, there was a span of 13 bases.